These 17 T cell receptor beta chains were sequenced from one sample in a study of beta chain features in type 1 diabetes. Of the isolated RNA, all was reverse transcribed, and so the sequenced material was expressed TCRB transcripts. Clones were read by immunoSEQ multiplex PCR, and TCRdb kept only the in-frame ones, dropping some. The sample contains about 650,000 clones, roughly 12% of which appear only once. For these receptors, no antigen is known. Study-wide points: Type 1 diabetes patients had moderately but significantly shorter TCRB CDR3s in all four CD4+ subsets.

Sequencing was performed on naive CD4+ T cells from blood. The source of these receptors is a man aged 25-45 years with type 1 diabetes.

Points on this clone: In the same sample, other DNA sequences code for this CDR3. CDR3 DNA: TGTGCCAGCAGCTTAGCGGGTCCCGAGCAGTACTTC. It translates to CASSLAGPEQYF. This sequence joins TRBV7-2 and TRBJ2-7; D remains ambiguous. Germline V lookup: CDR1 SGHTA, CDR2 FQGNSA. Trimming cost V 0 bases and J 6 bases, with 6 bases left between them. The CDR3 sequence is 12 residues long.

The chain recombines TRBV7-8 with TRBJ1-6; 9 bases are a match to TRBD1. Germline CDR1 reads SGHVS; CDR2 reads FQNEAQ. The CDR3 is 19 residues long. Trimming removed 0 bases from V and 6 bases from J; junction bases left unmatched: 12. CDR3 in DNA: TGTGCCAGCAGCTTAGCCTCTCCCCTCTTACAGGGGGCTAATTCACCCCTCCACTTT. Protein product: CASSLASPLLQGANSPLHF.

This rearrangement joins TRBV25-1 to TRBJ2-4, with D unclear. This CDR3 comprises 15 residues. In germline, CDR1 is MGHDK, CDR2 SYGVNS. V was trimmed by 2 bases and J by 3 bases, leaving 11 bases between them. CDR3 loop: CASSEPGPLKNIQYF. In DNA, the CDR3 is TGTGCCAGCAGTGAACCCGGGCCACTCAAAAACATTCAGTACTTC.

This clone turned up a few times. Other DNA sequences in this sample translate to the same CDR3. The J gene is TRBJ1-6, the V gene TRBV7-2; TRBD1 aligns across 10 bases. This CDR3 spans 15 amino acids. Germline V gives CDR1 SGHTA, CDR2 FQGNSA. The V and J ends lost 1 base and 7 bases, in that order; junction bases with no gene match: 1. CDR3 sequence: CASSLGGQGNSPLHF. CDR3 DNA: TGTGCCAGCAGCTTAGGGGGACAGGGGAATTCACCCCTCCACTTT.

The rearrangement uses TRBV7-2 and TRBJ2-1, with a weak D call TRBD1 (6 bases). The CDR3 is 15 residues long. Germline V gene sequence: CDR1 SGHTA, CDR2 FQGNSA. V lost 5 bases and J 2 bases, leaving 13 bases between the germline ends. The CDR3 region is CASSPTRGTYNEQFF. In DNA, the CDR3 is TGTGCCAGCAGCCCAACCAGGGGCACCTACAATGAGCAGTTCTTC.

V and J are TRBV11-2 and TRBJ2-7, with 10 bases that match TRBD1. Germline loops: CDR1 SGHAT, CDR2 FQNNGV. The CDR3 sequence is 14 residues long. The ends lost 5 bases at V and 3 bases at J; junction bases unmatched: 4. The CDR3, as DNA: TGTGCCAGCAGCCCGGGACAGGGGATCTACGAGCAGTACTTC. Amino acids: CASSPGQGIYEQYF.

The chain joins TRBV19 to TRBJ2-7; a possible D gene is TRBD1 (5 bases). Germline loops: CDR1 LNHDA, CDR2 SQIVND (reference sequence). The V and J ends lost 1 base and 0 bases respectively, with 10 bases between them. There are 15 residues in the CDR3. The CDR3 bases are TGTGCCAGTAGTATAGCGACAGTGAGCTCCTACGAGCAGTACTTC. Translation: CASSIATVSSYEQYF.

This clone occurred a few times. Within the sample, other DNA sequences also encode this same CDR3. The chain combines TRBV7-2 with TRBJ2-3; 7 nucleotides line up with TRBD1. The CDR3 is 15 amino acids. The germline CDR1 and CDR2 sequences are SGHTA and FQGNSA. V dropped 4 bases and J dropped 2; count of bases not matched to a gene: 6. CDR3 sequence reads: CASSSRQGTTDTQYF. DNA of the CDR3: TGTGCCAGCAGCTCACGACAGGGTACCACAGATACGCAGTATTTT.

Concerning this clone itself: This sample also contains other DNA sequences that code for the same CDR3. The V and J genes are TRBV9 and TRBJ1-2; D gene uncertain. Deletions cut 0 bases from V and 2 bases from J, with 8 bases between. The CDR3 totals 14 residues. Germline assignment: CDR1 SGDLS and CDR2 YYNGEE. CDR3 DNA: TGTGCCAGCAGCGTAGGTAGCGGAAACTATGGCTACACCTTC. This codes for CASSVGSGNYGYTF.

This chain connects TRBV25-1 to TRBJ2-1; D ambiguous. V shed 7 bases and J shed 7 bases, with 17 bases lying between them. CDR1 and CDR2 from the germline V gene are MGHDK and SYGVNS. The CDR3 sequence is 14 residues long. The DNA for the CDR3 is TGTGCCAGCACTACGTTAGGGCCCATTAATGAGCAGTTCTTC. It codes for CASTTLGPINEQFF.

The sample holds a few counts of this clone. The V and J genes are TRBV28 and TRBJ1-1; D remains ambiguous. Trimming took off 3 bases at V and 0 bases at J, with 8 bases between the two ends. Germline CDR1 MDHEN, CDR2 SYDVKM. The CDR3 consists of 14 residues. The CDR3 protein is CASSFGDMNTEAFF. Written as DNA, the CDR3 is TGTGCCAGCAGTTTTGGTGACATGAACACTGAAGCTTTCTTT.

The chain recombines TRBV30 with TRBJ2-3; the match to TRBD2 covers 8 bases. The CDR3 contains 15 residues. Unmatched junction bases numbered 7, after V lost 4 bases and J lost 1 base. CDR1 and CDR2 from the germline V gene are GTSNPN and SVGIG (reference sequence). CDR3 region: CAWTRGDPGTDTQYF. The DNA of the CDR3 is TGTGCCTGGACGCGGGGGGATCCTGGCACAGATACGCAGTATTTT.

This clone was counted between two and nine times. The chain links TRBV7-2 to TRBJ1-2, with D uncertain. This CDR3 spans 11 amino acids. From germline, CDR1 is SGHTA and CDR2 FQGNSA. V shed 4 bases and J shed 8 bases, with 8 bases lying between them. CDR3 region: CASSSRTGYTF. The CDR3 nucleotides are TGTGCCAGCAGCTCCCGGACGGGCTACACCTTC.

V usage is TRBV7-9 and J usage is TRBJ1-1, with D maybe TRBD1 (6 bases). The germline gives CDR1 SEHNR, CDR2 FQNEAQ (reference sequence). V was pared by 5 bases and J by 3 bases, with 13 bases between. This CDR3 region has 14 residues. The CDR3 protein is CASSVTGQDTEAFF. The CDR3 bases are TGTGCCAGCAGCGTAACGGGACAAGACACTGAAGCTTTCTTT.

This clone has only a few counts. The chain couples TRBV11-2 to TRBJ2-5, with D possibly being TRBD1 (5 bases). Trimming took 5 bases from V and 3 from J, leaving 13 bases between them. Germline assignment: CDR1 SGHAT and CDR2 FQNNGV. The CDR3 consists of 14 residues. CDR3 in amino acids: CASSPRQGEETQYF. As DNA, the CDR3 is TGTGCCAGCAGCCCCCGACAAGGGGAAGAGACCCAGTACTTC.

This clone was seen only a few times. This chain joins TRBV7-3 and TRBJ1-5; D remains ambiguous. The CDR3 sequence is 13 residues long. The germline V and J ends were trimmed by 1 base and 6 bases, with 7 bases remaining between them. CDR1 and CDR2 (germline): SGHTA, FQGTGA. CDR3 bases: TGTGCCAGCAGCTTAAGTTTAGGTCAGCCCCAGCATTTT. Encoded protein: CASSLSLGQPQHF.

In nucleotides, the CDR3 is TGTGCCAGCAGCTTGGATGCTAGCACAGATACGCAGTATTTT. Protein: CASSLDASTDTQYF. The chain recombines TRBV5-4 with TRBJ2-3; no clear D. Germline V gene data show CDR1 as SGHNT and CDR2 as YYREEE (reference sequence). The V and J ends lost 0 bases and 0 bases respectively, with 5 bases between them. The CDR3 has 14 amino acids.